The clone carrying this TCR beta chain came up once. The record originates from a study of shared clonotypes between healthy human individuals. At the level of the study: CD4 naive and memory got three plates each, CD8 naive two, CD8 memory one.

After removal of 0 bases from V and 2 bases from J, the junction contained 4 bases not matched to a gene. The CDR3 contains 17 residues. CDR1 and CDR2 (germline): SGHRS, YFSETQ. Assay execution took place at the deep level. Splitting of each subset's genomic DNA was done evenly across several immunoSEQ plates. TCRdb keeps only in-frame clones here, not all; method: immunoSEQ multiplex PCR. The sample records over a million clones, 75% to 80% being singletons. The gene calls are TRBV5-1 and TRBJ2-2; 10 positions agree with TRBD2. The sequence derives from a man aged 18 to 29 in good health. Some clones in this sample may be carry-over from other donors' samples. Sequenced: memory CD4+ T cells from PBMCs. Indicated subset: CD45RA-negative fraction. DNA of the CDR3: TGCGCCAGCAGCTTGGAAGCGGGAGGGTATAACACCGGGGAGCTGTTTTTT. This codes for CASSLEAGGYNTGELFF.